This TCR beta chain was found in a study of CD8+CD57+ T cells in acquired aplastic anemia. Whole-study findings and limits: Significant differences in CD8+ Simpson's diversity were not observed between patients and controls.

The template used for profiling TCR beta VDJ and CDR3 was genomic DNA. TCRdb itself ran the reads through MiXCR, one entry per CDR3 protein. Of around 200,000 distinct CDR3 sequences in the sample, around 50% were seen once. Patients picked for sequencing had shown CD8+CD57+ cell expansion detected by flow cytometry. At the time of blood sampling, patients had not yet received any therapy. The CDR3 covers 16 residues. Trimming cost V 4 bases and J 7 bases, with 18 bases left between them. Germline-derived CDR1 and CDR2 are SGDLS and YYNGEE. In this sample, this clonotype turned up many times. The antigen remains undetermined.

The chain is built from TRBV9 and TRBJ1-6; D perhaps matches TRBD1 (6 bases). The sample was sorted CD4+, CD8+, or CD8+CD57+ T cells (not recorded which) from PBMCs. The sequence was collected from a human donor with aplastic anemia. This CDR3 is CASSPTGIVANSPLHF. CDR3 sequence (DNA): TGTGCCAGCAGCCCTACAGGGATTGTAGCCAATTCACCCCTCCACTTT. The full variable domain, its missing parts supplied by reference TRBV9 and TRBJ1-6, is DSGVTQTPKHLITATGQRVTLRCSPRSGDLSVYWYQQSLDQGLQFLIQYYNGEERAKGNILERFSAQQFPDLHSELNLSSLELGDSALYFCASSPTGIVANSPLHFGNGTRLTVT.